This T cell receptor beta chain was recovered during a study of T-cell memory formation after mild COVID-19. Study overall: Each donor largely had its own TCR clusters.

The CDR3 has 15 amino acids. CDR1 and CDR2 (germline): SGHTA, FQGNSA. Trimming cost V 3 bases and J 5 bases, with 16 bases left between them. It was 5'RACE with constant-segment primers that produced the TCR alpha and TCR beta cDNA libraries, which carried sample barcodes and UMIs. TCRdb used MiXCR to reprocess the 5' RACE reads, holding one entry per CDR3 protein. The table has some 290,000 distinct CDR3 sequences, around 15% seen once. This clonotype came up many times. The source is a man in his late teens or twenties who had mild COVID-19 (a few samples of this study predate the infection). Cell type and time point are not known. The J gene is TRBJ1-2, the V gene TRBV7-2; D perhaps matches TRBD1 (6 bases). The sample taken for sequencing was PBMCs or a T cell subset sorted from them (not recorded which). The CDR3 DNA reads TGTGCCAGCAGCTTTGGTGCAGGGGCGTCATATGGCTACACCTTC. This codes for CASSFGAGASYGYTF.